The sequence of this T cell receptor (beta chain) was determined in a study of beta chain features in type 1 diabetes. Study details: Investigators examined roughly 99,000,000 sorted cells across all samples.

As for this clone: The antigen remains unidentified.

The study reverse transcribed the entire isolated RNA, so it sequenced expressed TCRB transcripts. Measured with immunoSEQ multiplex PCR; TCRdb has only the in-frame clones, and not every one. The sample includes fewer than 350,000 clones, roughly a fifth of them seen just once. Germline V gene data show CDR1 as SGHNT and CDR2 as YENEEA. The CDR3 runs 15 residues. J lost 0 bases, V lost 5 bases, and 1 base had no gene match. Study results and caveats: A closer apparent resemblance between naive, central memory and Treg TCRB repertoires was seen in patients than in healthy donors.

CD45RO/CCR7/CD25/CD127/CD95/CD27 separated CD4+ naive, central memory, regulatory and stem cell-like memory cells by sorting. This rearrangement joins TRBV11-3 to TRBJ2-3; 11 bases align to TRBD1. This TCR derives from a woman aged 18-29 years in good health. Sequencing was carried out using naive CD4+ T cells from blood. The CDR3 region is CASSGQGASTDTQYF. The DNA for the CDR3 is TGTGCCAGCAGCGGACAGGGGGCGAGCACAGATACGCAGTATTTT.